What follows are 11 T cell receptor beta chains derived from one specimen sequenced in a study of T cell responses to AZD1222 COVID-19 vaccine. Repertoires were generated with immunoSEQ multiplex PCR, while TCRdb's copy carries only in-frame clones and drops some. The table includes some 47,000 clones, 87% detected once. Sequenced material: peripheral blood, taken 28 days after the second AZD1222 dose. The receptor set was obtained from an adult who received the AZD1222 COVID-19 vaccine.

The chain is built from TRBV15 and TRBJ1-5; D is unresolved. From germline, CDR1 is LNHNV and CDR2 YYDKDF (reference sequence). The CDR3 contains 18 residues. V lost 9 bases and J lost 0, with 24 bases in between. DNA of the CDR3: TGTGCCACTAAAAATGCCCAACAAAATGCTCATAGCAATCAGCCCCAGCATTTT. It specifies CATKNAQQNAHSNQPQHF.

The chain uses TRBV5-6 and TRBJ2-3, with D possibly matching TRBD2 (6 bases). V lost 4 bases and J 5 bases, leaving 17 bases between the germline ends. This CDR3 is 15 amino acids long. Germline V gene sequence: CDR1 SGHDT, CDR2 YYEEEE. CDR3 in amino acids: CASSGTWGGRDTQYF. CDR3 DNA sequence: TGTGCCAGCAGCGGGACTTGGGGAGGAAGAGATACGCAGTATTTT. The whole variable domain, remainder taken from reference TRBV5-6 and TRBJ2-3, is DAGVTQSPTHLIKTRGQQVTLRCSPKSGHDTVSWYQQALGQGPQFIFQYYEEEERQRGNFPDRFSGHQFPNYSSELNVNALLLGDSALYLCASSGTWGGRDTQYFGPGTRLTVL.

CDR3 in amino acids: CATSRVKDRGSGYTF. CDR3 nucleotide sequence: TGTGCCACCAGCAGAGTCAAGGACAGGGGGTCTGGCTACACCTTC. The V and J genes are TRBV15 and TRBJ1-2; 10 nucleotides match TRBD1. The CDR3 runs 15 residues. V shed 1 base, J shed 7 bases, and the junction held 6 bases outside the gene matches. Germline-derived CDR1 and CDR2 are LNHNV and YYDKDF (reference sequence).

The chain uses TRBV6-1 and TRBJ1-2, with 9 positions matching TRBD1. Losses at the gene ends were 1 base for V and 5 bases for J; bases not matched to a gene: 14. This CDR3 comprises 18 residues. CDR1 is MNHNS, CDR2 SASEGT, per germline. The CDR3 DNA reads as TGTGCCAGCAGTGAAGTAATCGGGCGTAACAGGGGGCGTTATGGCTACACCTTC. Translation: CASSEVIGRNRGRYGYTF.

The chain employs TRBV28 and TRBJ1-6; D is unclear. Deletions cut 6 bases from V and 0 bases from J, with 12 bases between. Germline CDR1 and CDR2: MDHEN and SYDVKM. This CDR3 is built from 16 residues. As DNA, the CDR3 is TGTGCCAGCAGATCTCTCGGGAGCTCCTATAATTCACCCCTCCACTTT. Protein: CASRSLGSSYNSPLHF.

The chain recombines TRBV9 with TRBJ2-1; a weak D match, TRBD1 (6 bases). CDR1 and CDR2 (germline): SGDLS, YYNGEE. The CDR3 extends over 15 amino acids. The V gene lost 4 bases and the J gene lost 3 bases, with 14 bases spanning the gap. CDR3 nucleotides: TGTGCCAGCAGCCCCCTGGGGGCGGGCTACAATGAGCAGTTCTTC. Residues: CASSPLGAGYNEQFF.

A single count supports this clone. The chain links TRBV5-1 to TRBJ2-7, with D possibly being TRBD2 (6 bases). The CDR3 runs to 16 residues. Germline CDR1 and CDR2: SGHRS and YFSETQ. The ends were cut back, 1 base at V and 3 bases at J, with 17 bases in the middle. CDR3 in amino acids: CASSLIFGGGIYEQYF. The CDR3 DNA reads TGCGCCAGCAGCTTGATATTCGGGGGTGGTATCTACGAGCAGTACTTC.

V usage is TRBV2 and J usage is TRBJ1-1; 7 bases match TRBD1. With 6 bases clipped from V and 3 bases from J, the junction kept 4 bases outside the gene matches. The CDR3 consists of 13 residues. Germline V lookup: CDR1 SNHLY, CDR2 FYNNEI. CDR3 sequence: CASSPDRDTEAFF. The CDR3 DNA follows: TGTGCCAGCAGCCCCGACAGGGACACTGAAGCTTTCTTT.

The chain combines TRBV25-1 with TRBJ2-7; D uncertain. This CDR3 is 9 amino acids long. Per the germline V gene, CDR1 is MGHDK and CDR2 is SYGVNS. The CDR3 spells CGGPYEQYF. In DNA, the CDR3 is TGTGGAGGCCCCTACGAGCAGTACTTC.

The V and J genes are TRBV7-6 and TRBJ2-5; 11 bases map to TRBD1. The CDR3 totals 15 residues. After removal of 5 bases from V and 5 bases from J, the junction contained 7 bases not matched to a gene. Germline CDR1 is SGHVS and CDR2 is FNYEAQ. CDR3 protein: CASSRTGGGAETQYF. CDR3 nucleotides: TGTGCCAGCAGCCGGACAGGGGGCGGGGCGGAGACCCAGTACTTC.

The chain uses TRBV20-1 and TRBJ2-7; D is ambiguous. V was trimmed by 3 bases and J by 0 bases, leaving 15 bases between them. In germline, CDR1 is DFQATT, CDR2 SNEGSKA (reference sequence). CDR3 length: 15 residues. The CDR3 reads CSASVSSPSSYEQYF. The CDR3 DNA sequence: TGCAGTGCTAGTGTGTCATCTCCGAGCTCCTACGAGCAGTACTTC.